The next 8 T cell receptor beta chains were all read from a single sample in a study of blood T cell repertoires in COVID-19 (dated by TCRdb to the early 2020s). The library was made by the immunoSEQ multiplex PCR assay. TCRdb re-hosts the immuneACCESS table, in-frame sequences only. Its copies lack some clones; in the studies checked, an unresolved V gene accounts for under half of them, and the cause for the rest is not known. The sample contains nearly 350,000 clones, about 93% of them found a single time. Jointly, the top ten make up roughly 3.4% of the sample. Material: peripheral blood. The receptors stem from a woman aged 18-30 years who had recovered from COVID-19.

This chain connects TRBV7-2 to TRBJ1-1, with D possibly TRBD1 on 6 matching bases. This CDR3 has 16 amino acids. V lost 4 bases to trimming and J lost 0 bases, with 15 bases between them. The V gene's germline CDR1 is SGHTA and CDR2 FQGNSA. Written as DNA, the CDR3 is TGTGCCAGCAGCTCCAGACAGGTGGCCCTGAACACTGAAGCTTTCTTT. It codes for CASSSRQVALNTEAFF.

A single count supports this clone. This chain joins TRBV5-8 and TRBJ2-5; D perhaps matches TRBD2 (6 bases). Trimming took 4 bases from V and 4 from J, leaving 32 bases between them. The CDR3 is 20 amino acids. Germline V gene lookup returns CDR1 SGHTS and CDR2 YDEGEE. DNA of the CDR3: TGTGCCAGCAGCCGAAACACCCTAGCTGGAGGGCCGTTTATCACAGAGACCCAGTACTTC. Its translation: CASSRNTLAGGPFITETQYF.

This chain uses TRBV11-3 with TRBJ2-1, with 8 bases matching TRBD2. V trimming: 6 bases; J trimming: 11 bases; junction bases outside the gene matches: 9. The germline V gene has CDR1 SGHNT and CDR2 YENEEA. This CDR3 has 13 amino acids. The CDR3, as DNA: TGTGCCAGCAGTTTTATACTAGCGGAGAAGCAGTTCTTC. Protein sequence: CASSFILAEKQFF.

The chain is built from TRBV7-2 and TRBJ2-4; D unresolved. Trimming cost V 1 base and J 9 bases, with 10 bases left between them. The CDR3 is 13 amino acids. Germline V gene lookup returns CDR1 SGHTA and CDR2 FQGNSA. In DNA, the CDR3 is TGTGCCAGCAGCTTAGACCCCCACAGCATTCAGTACTTC. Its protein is CASSLDPHSIQYF.

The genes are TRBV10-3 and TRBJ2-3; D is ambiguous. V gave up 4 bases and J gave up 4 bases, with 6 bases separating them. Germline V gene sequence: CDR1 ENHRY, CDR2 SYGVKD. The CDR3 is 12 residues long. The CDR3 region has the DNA TGTGCCATCAGTGGAGATTCAGATACGCAGTATTTT. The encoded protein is CAISGDSDTQYF.

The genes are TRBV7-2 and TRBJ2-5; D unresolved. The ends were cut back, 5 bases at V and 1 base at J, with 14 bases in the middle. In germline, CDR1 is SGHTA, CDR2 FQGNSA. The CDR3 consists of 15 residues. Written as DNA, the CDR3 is TGTGCCAGCAGCCCTGTTGGAACAGCCCAAGAGACCCAGTACTTC. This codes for CASSPVGTAQETQYF.

The CDR3 spells CASSSGAGDIQYF. In DNA, the CDR3 is TGTGCCAGCAGTTCGGGAGCTGGGGACATTCAGTACTTC. The gene calls are TRBV28 and TRBJ2-4, with D tentatively TRBD2 (6 bases). Per germline, CDR1 MDHEN and CDR2 SYDVKM. The V and J ends lost 4 bases and 8 bases respectively, with 12 bases between them. The CDR3 is 13 amino acids.

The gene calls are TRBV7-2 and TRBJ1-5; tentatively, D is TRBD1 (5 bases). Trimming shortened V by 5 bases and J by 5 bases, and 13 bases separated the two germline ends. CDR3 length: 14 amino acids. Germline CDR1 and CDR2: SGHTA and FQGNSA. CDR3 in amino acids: CASSQEDNYQPQHF. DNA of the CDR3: TGTGCCAGCAGCCAAGAGGACAATTATCAGCCCCAGCATTTT.